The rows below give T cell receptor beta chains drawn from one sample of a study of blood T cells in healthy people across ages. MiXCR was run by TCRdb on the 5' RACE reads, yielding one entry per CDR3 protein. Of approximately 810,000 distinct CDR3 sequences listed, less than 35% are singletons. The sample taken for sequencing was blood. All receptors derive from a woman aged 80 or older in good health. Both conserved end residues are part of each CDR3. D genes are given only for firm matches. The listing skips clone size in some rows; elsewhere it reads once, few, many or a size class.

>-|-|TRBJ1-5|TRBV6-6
CASTDVAGRNQLQHF
TGTGCCAGCACCGACGTAGCAGGTCGCAATCAGCTCCAGCATTTT
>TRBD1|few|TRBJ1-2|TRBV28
CASSSTLQGVNYGYTF
TGTGCCAGCAGTTCTACTTTACAGGGGGTTAACTATGGCTACACCTTC
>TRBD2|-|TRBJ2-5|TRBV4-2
CASSQAASGNQETQYF
TGTGCCAGCAGCCAAGCAGCTAGCGGGAACCAAGAGACCCAGTACTTC
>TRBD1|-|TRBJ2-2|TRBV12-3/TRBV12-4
CASNRQGTGELFF
TGTGCCAGCAACCGACAGGGGACCGGGGAGCTGTTTTTT
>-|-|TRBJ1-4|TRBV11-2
CASSLGGQGLFF
TGTGCCAGCAGCTTAGGGGGGCAGGGACTGTTTTTT
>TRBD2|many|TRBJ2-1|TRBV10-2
CASRGVAGGTYNEQFF
TGCGCCAGCAGGGGGGTAGCGGGGGGAACCTACAATGAGCAGTTCTTC
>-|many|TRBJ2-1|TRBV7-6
CASSRGQGLGQFF
TGTGCCAGCAGCAGGGGACAAGGCCTAGGGCAGTTCTTC
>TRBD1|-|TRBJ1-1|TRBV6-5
CASSLIGQEGAFF
TGTGCCAGCAGTCTGATTGGACAGGAGGGAGCTTTCTTT
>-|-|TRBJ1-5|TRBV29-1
CSVTWGSSNQPQHF
TGCAGCGTGACTTGGGGGAGTAGCAATCAGCCCCAGCATTTT
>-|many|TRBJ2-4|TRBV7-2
CASSLGRGRADIQYF
TGTGCCAGCAGCTTAGGGAGGGGGCGCGCGGACATTCAGTACTTC
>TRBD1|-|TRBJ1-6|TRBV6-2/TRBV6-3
CASSYPPDRGHRDLHF
TGTGCCAGCAGTTACCCCCCGGACAGGGGCCATAGAGACCTCCACTTT
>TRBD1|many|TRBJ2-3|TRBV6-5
CASNPLRDRGSDTQYF
TGTGCCAGCAATCCCCTCCGGGACAGGGGATCAGATACGCAGTATTTT
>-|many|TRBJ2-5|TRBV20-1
CSAVTDGETQYF
TGCAGTGCTGTAACTGACGGAGAGACCCAGTACTTC
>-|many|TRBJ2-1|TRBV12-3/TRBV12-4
CASSYGRGGYNEQFF
TGTGCCAGCAGTTATGGAAGGGGGGGCTACAATGAGCAGTTCTTC
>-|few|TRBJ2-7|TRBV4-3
CASSQVVRCRVRFGYYEQYF
TGCGCCAGCAGCCAAGTGGTGCGGTGTCGGGTGAGGTTTGGGTACTACGAGCAGTACTTC
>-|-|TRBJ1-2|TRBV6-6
CASSSGFGYGYTF
TGTGCCAGCTCATCAGGATTTGGCTATGGCTACACCTTC
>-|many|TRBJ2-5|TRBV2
CASSEYGRTQETQYF
TGTGCCAGCAGTGAATATGGACGGACACAAGAGACCCAGTACTTC